The next 8 T cell receptor beta chains were all read from a single sample in a study of spatial heterogeneity in lung cancer. TCRdb processed the 5' RACE reads anew with MiXCR; each CDR3 protein has one entry. Of 9,500 to 13,000 distinct CDR3 sequences listed, 10% are singletons. Time point indicated: blood at routine non-recurrence follow-up after resection. The sample here was PBMCs, taken at follow-up. These receptors originate from a female donor with early-stage non-small cell lung cancer.

This clonotype was seen at least ten times. V is TRBV6-2 or TRBV6-3 and J is TRBJ2-1; D gene ambiguous. There are 13 residues in the CDR3. Trimming took off 0 bases at V and 10 bases at J, with 10 bases between the two ends. Germline V gene sequence: CDR1 MNHEY, CDR2 SVGEGT. CDR3 bases: TGTGCCAGCAGTTACTCCCGCAGTAGAGAGCAGTTCTTC. It codes for CASSYSRSREQFF.

This clonotype occurred many times. J is TRBJ2-7 and V is TRBV27; weak D call: TRBD2 (5 bases). Trimming stripped 0 bases from V and 6 bases from J, with 15 bases between. The CDR3 spans 15 residues. In germline, CDR1 is MNHEY, CDR2 SMNVEV (reference sequence). The CDR3 DNA is TGTGCCAGCAGTTTATCTCCGGGATACCCGGGCGAGCAGTACTTC. The encoded protein is CASSLSPGYPGEQYF.

This chain uses TRBV7-2 with TRBJ2-5, with a tentative D call TRBD2 (5 bases). V lost 5 bases and J lost 6, with 22 bases in between. Germline V gene data show CDR1 as SGHTA and CDR2 as FQGNSA. This CDR3 has 16 amino acids. The CDR3 loop reads CASSPSSSRGEKTQYF. The CDR3 bases are TGTGCCAGCAGCCCAAGCTCTAGCCGTGGGGAGAAGACCCAGTACTTC. Full variable domain (missing parts from reference TRBV7-2 and TRBJ2-5): GAGVSQSPSNKVTEKGKDVELRCDPISGHTALYWYRQSLGQGLEFLIYFQGNSAPDKSGLPSDRFSAERTGGSVSTLTIQRTQQEDSAVYLCASSPSSSRGEKTQYFGPGTRLLVL.

This clonotype was counted ten times or more. The gene calls are TRBV11-2 and TRBJ2-7, with TRBD2 matching 7 bases. CDR1 and CDR2 (germline): SGHAT, FQNNGV. The CDR3 totals 14 residues. With 1 base clipped from V and 1 base from J, the junction kept 1 base outside the gene matches. The CDR3 is CASSLGEGSYEQYV. The CDR3 DNA reads as TGTGCCAGCAGCTTAGGGGAGGGATCCTACGAGCAGTACGTC.

This clonotype was observed at least ten times. V gene TRBV27 combines with J gene TRBJ2-1; 11 nucleotides agree with TRBD2. The trim removed 4 bases at V and 8 bases at J, leaving 7 bases unmatched. The CDR3 is made up of 15 amino acids. Germline CDR1 reads MNHEY; CDR2 reads SMNVEV (reference sequence). The CDR3 nucleotides read TGTGCCAGCAGTTGGACTAGCGGGCAGGGTTATGAGCAGTTCTTC. This encodes CASSWTSGQGYEQFF.

This clonotype was detected ten times or more. This chain links TRBV19 with TRBJ2-7; 7 bases are shared with TRBD1. This CDR3 is built from 14 residues. Germline V gene sequence: CDR1 LNHDA, CDR2 SQIVND (reference sequence). V was clipped by 5 bases and J by 1 base; unmatched bases: 5. The DNA of the CDR3 is TGTGCCAGTAGTCCTGGACAGGTGTCCTACGAGCAGTACTTC. It translates to CASSPGQVSYEQYF.

Regarding this clonotype: Since a much larger clone is just one base distant, this may be a read error. This chain links TRBV6-5 with TRBJ2-7, with D maybe TRBD2 (5 bases). CDR3 length: 14 amino acids. Germline V gene lookup returns CDR1 MNHEY and CDR2 SVGAGI. CDR3 sequence: CASGYRGMGSEQYF. The CDR3 DNA reads TGTGCCAGCGGTTACCGGGGTATGGGGAGCGAGCAGTACTTC.

This clonotype occurred many times. This sequence joins TRBV7-9 and TRBJ2-1; D is uncertain. The germline V and J ends were trimmed by 4 bases and 1 base, with 14 bases remaining between them. The CDR3 is 16 residues long. The germline V gene encodes CDR1 SEHNR and CDR2 FQNEAQ (reference sequence). CDR3 loop: CASSSRLGISYNEQFF. For the CDR3, the DNA is TGTGCCAGCAGCTCCAGGTTGGGTATTTCCTACAATGAGCAGTTCTTC.